This T cell receptor (beta chain) was identified during a study of cytomegalovirus exposure and HLA in healthy donors. Background on the study: The roughly 120 validation repertoires, a later analysis reported, used the same platform as the approximately 670 repertoires from the first cohort.

Repertoires were generated with immunoSEQ multiplex PCR, while TCRdb's copy carries only in-frame clones and drops some. The table has approximately 150,000 clones, 91% seen once. The receptor was isolated from a woman between 18 and 29 years old in good health and CMV-seropositive. Sequencing input: PBMCs.

CDR3 DNA sequence: TGTGCCAGCAGTCGGGGTAATAATTCACCCCTCCACTTT. This translates into CASSRGNNSPLHF. The chain carries TRBV2 and TRBJ1-6; D ambiguous. The CDR3 is made up of 13 amino acids. The germline V and J ends were trimmed by 5 bases and 5 bases, with 7 bases remaining between them. Germline CDR1 reads SNHLY; CDR2 reads FYNNEI.